The clone carrying this TCR beta chain was seen many times. The antigen remains unidentified. Trimming removed 5 bases from V and 2 bases from J, with 13 bases in between. Germline V gene data show CDR1 as SEHNR and CDR2 as FQNEAQ (reference sequence). The length of the CDR3 is 14 residues. The data are from a study of T-cell reconstitution after alpha-beta-depleted transplantation in children. This sample's TCRbeta library carried unique molecular identifier barcodes. A single record per CDR3 protein comes from TCRdb applying MiXCR to the PCR reads. Counted here are 200,000 or so distinct CDR3 sequences, 8.4% occurring once; the ten biggest clones make up about 40%. Findings of the study overall: Surviving recipient T cells and thymic progenitors produced the high day-60 TCRbeta diversity seen in some patients.

The sequence was obtained from a male patient under 10 years old who had a stem cell transplant for acute myeloid leukemia, so the T cells may come from the graft donor. The specimen comprised PBMCs, mostly from graft donor cells, sampled 360 days after TCRalphabeta/CD19-depleted stem cell transplant. The gene calls are TRBV7-9 and TRBJ2-7, with D maybe TRBD1 (6 bases). This CDR3 is CASSPSGGTYEQYF. Here the CDR3 DNA reads TGTGCCAGCAGCCCCTCTGGGGGCACCTACGAGCAGTACTTC. The entire variable domain, with the rest obtained from reference TRBV7-9 and TRBJ2-7, is as follows: DTGVSQNPRHKITKRGQNVTFRCDPISEHNRLYWYRQTLGQGPEFLTYFQNEAQLEKSRLLSDRFSAERPKGSFSTLEIQRTEQGDSAMYLCASSPSGGTYEQYFGPGTRLTVT.